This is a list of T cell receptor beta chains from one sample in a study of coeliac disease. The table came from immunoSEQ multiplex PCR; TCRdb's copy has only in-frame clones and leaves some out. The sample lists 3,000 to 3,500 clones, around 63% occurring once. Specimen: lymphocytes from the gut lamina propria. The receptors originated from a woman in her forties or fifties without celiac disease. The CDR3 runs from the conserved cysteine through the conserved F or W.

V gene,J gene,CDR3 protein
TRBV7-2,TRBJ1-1,CASSSQGLQWTEAFF
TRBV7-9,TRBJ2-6,CASSLGQGVDSGANVLTF
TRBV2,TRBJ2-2,CASSKSQGWELFF
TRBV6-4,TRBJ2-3,CASSDGVASTDTQYF
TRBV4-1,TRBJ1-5,CASSQGTGANQPQHF
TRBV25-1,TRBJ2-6,CASTGASGANVLTF
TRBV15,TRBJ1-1,CATSRDSVDRGLNTEAFF
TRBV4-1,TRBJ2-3,CASSRRIAGATQKSPSTDTQYF
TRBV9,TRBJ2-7,CASSAPGLAGGSSYEQYF
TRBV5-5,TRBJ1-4,CASSLGKGRANEKLFF
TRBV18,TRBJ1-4,CASSLDRATNEKLFF
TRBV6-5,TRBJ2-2,CASLQTGAIGELFF
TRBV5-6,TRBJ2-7,CASSGFRRVINEQYF
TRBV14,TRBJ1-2,CASSQDWGGGYTF
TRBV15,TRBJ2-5,CATSRPYTGTPRETQYF
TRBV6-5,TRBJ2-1,CASSYDRGNEQFF
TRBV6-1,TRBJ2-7,CASSGRETDEQYF
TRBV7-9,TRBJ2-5,CASSSSSGTSGGETQYF
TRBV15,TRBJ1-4,CATSRGGAGRTNEKLFF
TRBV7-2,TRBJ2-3,CASSPDYQSTDTQYF
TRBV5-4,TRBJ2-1,CASSLTSGNEQFF
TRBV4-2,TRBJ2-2,CASSHPPGQGTAGELFF
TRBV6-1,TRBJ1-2,CASSEGQGGWYGYTF
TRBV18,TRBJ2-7,CASSRGSSSYEQYF
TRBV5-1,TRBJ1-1,CASSLSGPGTSTEAFF
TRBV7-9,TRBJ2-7,CASSPRGASYEQYF
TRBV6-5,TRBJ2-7,CASSPYRGNWYEQYF
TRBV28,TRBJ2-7,CASSLDSWEQYF
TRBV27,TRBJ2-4,CASSSQRGVRNIQYF
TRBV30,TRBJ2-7,CAWGGQDYEQYF
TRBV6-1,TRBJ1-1,CASSAQAYTEAFF
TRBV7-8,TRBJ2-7,CASSDPWDRSYEQYF
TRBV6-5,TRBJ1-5,CATRLYSNQPQHF
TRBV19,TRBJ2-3,CASSPLGVRSTDTQYF
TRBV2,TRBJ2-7,CASTRRSSYEQYF
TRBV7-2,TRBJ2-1,CASSLIYSGGLYNEQFF
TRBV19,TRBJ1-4,CASSRQGSLTNEKLFF
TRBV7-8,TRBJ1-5,CASSLELRGSEAQHF
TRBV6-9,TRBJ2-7,CASSYSATRQGNEQYF
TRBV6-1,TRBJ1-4,CASSWDRGELFF
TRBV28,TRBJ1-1,CASSSGNTEAFF
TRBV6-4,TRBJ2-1,CASSPGTSGGHNEQFF
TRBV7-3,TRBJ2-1,CASSFSGNEQFF
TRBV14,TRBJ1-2,CASSPGVNYGYTF
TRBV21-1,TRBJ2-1,CASSGSVSGAYYNEQFF
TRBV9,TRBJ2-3,CASSLSGASTDTQYF
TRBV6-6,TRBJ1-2,CASTPTGNYGYTF
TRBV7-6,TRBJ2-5,CASSLGQGGEQYF
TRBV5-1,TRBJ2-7,CASSSASGQVREQYF
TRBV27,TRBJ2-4,CASSRQVAADIQYF
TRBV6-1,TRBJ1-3,CASSEQDHSGNTIYF
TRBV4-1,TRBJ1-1,CASSGIGGVNTEAFF